Shown below are 9 T cell receptor beta chains from a single sample sequenced in a study of molecular identifiers for immune sequencing clone quantification. One entry per CDR3 protein results from TCRdb running MiXCR on the PCR reads. The table shows a few hundred thousand distinct CDR3 sequences, with 20% to 25% occurring only once. The sample was naive CD8+ T cells from blood, with Jurkat cell RNA spiked in. The subset is: FACS-sorted CD8+CD4-CCR7+CD45RA+ naive T cells. The receptor set was obtained from a human donor in good health. Some libraries in this study had Jurkat cell RNA spiked in.

The rearrangement joins TRBV11-2 to TRBJ1-1; D remains ambiguous. Germline V gene data show CDR1 as SGHAT and CDR2 as FQNNGV. This CDR3 region has 14 residues. V lost 3 bases to trimming and J lost 3 bases, with 11 bases between them. This CDR3 is CASSLAGKDTEAFF. In DNA form, the CDR3 reads TGTGCCAGCAGCTTGGCCGGGAAGGACACTGAAGCTTTCTTT.

A note on this clonotype: Just one base apart from a much larger clone, this may be a read error. The CDR3 reads CASSIGTGGNQPQYF. CDR3 bases: TGTGCCAGCAGTATAGGGACAGGGGGCAATCAGCCCCAGTATTTT. The V call is TRBV27, the J call TRBJ1-5, with 12 bases identical to TRBD1. The end of the DNA aligns better with TRBJ2-3, so the J call may be wrong. The CDR3 totals 15 residues. Germline V gene sequence: CDR1 MNHEY, CDR2 SMNVEV (reference sequence).

This clonotype was seen more than once but under ten times. The chain recombines TRBV19 with TRBJ2-7; D is uncertain. Per germline, CDR1 LNHDA and CDR2 SQIVND (reference sequence). This CDR3 has 14 residues. V dropped 3 bases and J dropped 3 bases, with 12 bases sitting between them. The CDR3 DNA reads as TGTGCCAGTAGTATGGATGTTGGAGTCTACGAGCAGTACTTC. Translated, it gives CASSMDVGVYEQYF. The entire variable domain, with the rest obtained from reference TRBV19 and TRBJ2-7, is as follows: DGGITQSPKYLFRKEGQNVTLSCEQNLNHDAMYWYRQDPGQGLRLIYYSQIVNDFQKGDIAEGYSVSREKKESFPLTVTSAQKNPTAFYLCASSMDVGVYEQYFGPGTRLTVT.

Only a few counts were recorded for this clonotype. The CDR3 DNA reads as TGTGCCAGCAGCGTACCGGGGACCGGGGAGCTGTTTTTT. It is translated as CASSVPGTGELFF. This chain links TRBV5-4 with TRBJ2-2; tentative D call: TRBD2 (5 bases). The V end was cut by 4 bases, the J end by 5 bases, with 9 bases between. This CDR3 spans 13 amino acids. The germline CDR1 and CDR2 sequences are SGHNT and YYREEE (reference sequence).

With regard to this clonotype: This clone may be a read error of a much larger clone one base away. The rearrangement uses TRBV7-9 and TRBJ1-1; D not resolved. The CDR3 is 14 amino acids. CDR1 and CDR2 (germline): SEHNR, FQNEAQ (reference sequence). The CDR3 region has the DNA TGTGCCGGCAGCTTAGATTCCTTTGGGACTGAAGCTTTCTTT. Translation gives CAGSLDSFGTEAFF.

This clonotype was found a few times. The chain links TRBV19 to TRBJ2-5, with D perhaps matching TRBD1 (6 bases). Between the trimmed V and J ends, which lost 7 bases and 1 base, there was a span of 16 bases. The CDR3 runs to 15 residues. CDR1 LNHDA and CDR2 SQIVND come from the germline V gene (reference sequence). CDR3 sequence (DNA): TGTGCCAGTACCCTCACCAGCAGGGGCCAAGAGACCCAGTACTTC. Protein sequence: CASTLTSRGQETQYF.

Turning to this clonotype: The junction and the germline gene differ at one end; a read error may be behind it. This chain connects TRBV7-8 to TRBJ1-3; 8 bases fit TRBD1. This CDR3 comprises 16 residues. Germline loops: CDR1 SGHVS, CDR2 FQNEAQ. The CDR3 here is CASSLRTGYPGNTTYF. Here the CDR3 DNA reads TGTGCCAGCAGCTTAAGGACAGGGTACCCTGGAAACACCACATATTTT.

This clonotype was seen many times. V usage is TRBV5-1 and J usage is TRBJ2-7; 8 bases map to TRBD1. The V gene end was trimmed by 2 bases and the J gene end by 4 bases; junction bases not matched to a gene: 8. Looked up from germline, CDR1 is SGHRS and CDR2 is YFSETQ. The CDR3 extends over 15 amino acids. The CDR3 loop is CASSFSAGGSYEQYF. The CDR3 bases are TGCGCCAGCAGCTTTTCGGCAGGGGGCTCTTACGAGCAGTACTTC.

This clonotype has a count of ten or more. The V call is TRBV30, the J call TRBJ1-1, with 7 bases aligning to TRBD1. Looked up from germline, CDR1 is GTSNPN and CDR2 is SVGIG (reference sequence). This CDR3 is 13 amino acids long. V trimming: 4 bases; J trimming: 4 bases; junction bases outside the gene matches: 6. The CDR3 is CAWTRTGGTEAFF. In DNA form, the CDR3 reads TGTGCCTGGACGAGGACAGGCGGCACTGAAGCTTTCTTT.